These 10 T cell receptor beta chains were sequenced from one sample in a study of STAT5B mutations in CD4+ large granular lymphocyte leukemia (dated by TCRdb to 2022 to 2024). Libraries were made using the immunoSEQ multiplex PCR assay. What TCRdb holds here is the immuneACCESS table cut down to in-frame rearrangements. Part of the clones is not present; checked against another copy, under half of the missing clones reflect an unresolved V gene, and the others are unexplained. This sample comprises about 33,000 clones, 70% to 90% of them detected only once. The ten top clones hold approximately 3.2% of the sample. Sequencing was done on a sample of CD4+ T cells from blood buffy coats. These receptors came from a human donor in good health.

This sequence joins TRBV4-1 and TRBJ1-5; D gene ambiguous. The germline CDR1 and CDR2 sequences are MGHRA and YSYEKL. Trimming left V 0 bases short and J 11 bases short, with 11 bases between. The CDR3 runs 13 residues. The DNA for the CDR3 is TGCGCCAGCAGCCAAGATCAATTATCGTCCCAGCATTTT. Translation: CASSQDQLSSQHF.

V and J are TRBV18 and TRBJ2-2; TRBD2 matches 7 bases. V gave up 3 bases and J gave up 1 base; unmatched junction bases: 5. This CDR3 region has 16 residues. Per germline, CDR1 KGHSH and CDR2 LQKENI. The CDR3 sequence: CASSPWERGNTGELFF. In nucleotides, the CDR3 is TGTGCCAGCTCACCTTGGGAGCGGGGGAACACCGGGGAGCTGTTTTTT. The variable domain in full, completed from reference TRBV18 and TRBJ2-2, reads NAGVMQNPRHLVRRRGQEARLRCSPMKGHSHVYWYRQLPEEGLKFMVYLQKENIIDESGMPKERFSAEFPKEGPSILRIQQVVRGDSAAYFCASSPWERGNTGELFFGEGSRLTVL.

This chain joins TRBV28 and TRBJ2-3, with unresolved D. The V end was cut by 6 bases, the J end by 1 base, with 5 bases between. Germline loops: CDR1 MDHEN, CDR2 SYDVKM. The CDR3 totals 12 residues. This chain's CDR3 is CASRDRTDTQYF. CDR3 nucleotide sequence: TGTGCCAGCAGGGACCGCACAGATACGCAGTATTTT.

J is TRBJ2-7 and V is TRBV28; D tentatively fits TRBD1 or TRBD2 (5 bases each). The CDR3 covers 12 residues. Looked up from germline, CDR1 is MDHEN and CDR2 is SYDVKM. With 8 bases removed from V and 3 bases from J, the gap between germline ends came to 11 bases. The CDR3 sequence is CASLRGNYEQYF. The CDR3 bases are TGTGCCAGCCTGAGGGGTAACTACGAGCAGTACTTC.

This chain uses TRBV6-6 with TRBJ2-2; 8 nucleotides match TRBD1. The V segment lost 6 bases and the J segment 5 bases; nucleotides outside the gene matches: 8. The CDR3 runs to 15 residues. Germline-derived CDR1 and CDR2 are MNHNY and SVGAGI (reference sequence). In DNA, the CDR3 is TGTGCCAGCAGCTCCAGCGGACAGGGTACCGGGGAGCTGTTTTTT. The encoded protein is CASSSSGQGTGELFF.

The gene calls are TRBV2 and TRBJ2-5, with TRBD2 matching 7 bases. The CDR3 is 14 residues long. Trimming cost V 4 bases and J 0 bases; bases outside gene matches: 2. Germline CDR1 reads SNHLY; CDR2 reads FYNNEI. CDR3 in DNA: TGTGCCAGCAGTGCTAGCGGATACCAAGAGACCCAGTACTTC. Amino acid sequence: CASSASGYQETQYF.

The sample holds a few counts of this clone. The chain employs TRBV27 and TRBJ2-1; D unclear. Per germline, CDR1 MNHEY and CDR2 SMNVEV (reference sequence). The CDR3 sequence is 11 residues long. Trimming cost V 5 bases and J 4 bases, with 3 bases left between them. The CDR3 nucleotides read TGTGCCAGCAGTCAGTACAATGAGCAGTTCTTC. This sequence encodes CASSQYNEQFF.

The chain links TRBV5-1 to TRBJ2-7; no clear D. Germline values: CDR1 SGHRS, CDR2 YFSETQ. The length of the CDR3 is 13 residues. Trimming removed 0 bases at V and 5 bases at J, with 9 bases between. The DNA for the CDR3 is TGCGCCAGCAGCTTGGCCTTAGACCACGAGCAGTACTTC. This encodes CASSLALDHEQYF.

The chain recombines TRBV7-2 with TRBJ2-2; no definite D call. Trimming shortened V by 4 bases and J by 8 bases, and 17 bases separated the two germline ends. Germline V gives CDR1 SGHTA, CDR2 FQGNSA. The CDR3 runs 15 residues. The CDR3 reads CASSWRKGIGGELFF. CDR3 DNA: TGTGCCAGCAGCTGGAGAAAAGGGATCGGTGGGGAGCTGTTTTTT. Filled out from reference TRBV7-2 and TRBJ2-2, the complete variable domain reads GAGVSQSPSNKVTEKGKDVELRCDPISGHTALYWYRQSLGQGLEFLIYFQGNSAPDKSGLPSDRFSAERTGGSVSTLTIQRTQQEDSAVYLCASSWRKGIGGELFFGEGSRLTVL.

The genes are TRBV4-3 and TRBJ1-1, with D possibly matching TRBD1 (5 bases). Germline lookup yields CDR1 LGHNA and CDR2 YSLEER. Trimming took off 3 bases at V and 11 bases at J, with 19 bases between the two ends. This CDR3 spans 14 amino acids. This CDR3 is CASSHELGPGGAFF. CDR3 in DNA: TGCGCCAGCAGCCATGAGCTAGGTCCCGGGGGGGCTTTCTTT.